This TCR beta chain derives from a study of technical replicates of blood from several donors. CDR1 and CDR2 (germline): SGHTA, FQGTGA. The CDR3 extends over 18 amino acids. Trimming cost V 0 bases and J 0 bases; bases outside gene matches: 6. Clones were read by immunoSEQ multiplex PCR, and TCRdb kept only the in-frame ones, dropping some. The table has tens of thousands of clones, roughly nine tenths seen once. This chain joins TRBV7-3 and TRBJ2-1; TRBD2 aligns across 9 bases. Sequencing was carried out using PBMCs. The sequence was collected from a human donor in good health. Some clones in this sample may be carry-over from other donors' samples. CDR3 nucleotide sequence: TGTGCCAGCAGCTTAACCCCCAGCGGGGGGCACTCCTACAATGAGCAGTTCTTC. Its protein is CASSLTPSGGHSYNEQFF.